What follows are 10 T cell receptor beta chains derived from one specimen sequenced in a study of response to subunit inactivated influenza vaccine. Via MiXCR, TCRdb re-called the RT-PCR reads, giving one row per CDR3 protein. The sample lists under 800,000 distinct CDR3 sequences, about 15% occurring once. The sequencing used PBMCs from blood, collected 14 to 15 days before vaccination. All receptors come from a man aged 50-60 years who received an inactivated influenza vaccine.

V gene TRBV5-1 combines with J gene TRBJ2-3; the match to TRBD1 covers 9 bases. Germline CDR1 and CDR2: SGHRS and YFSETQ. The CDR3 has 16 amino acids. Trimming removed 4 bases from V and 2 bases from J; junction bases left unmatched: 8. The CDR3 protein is CASSVGQGPPTDTQYF. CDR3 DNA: TGCGCCAGCAGCGTAGGACAGGGGCCCCCCACAGATACGCAGTATTTT.

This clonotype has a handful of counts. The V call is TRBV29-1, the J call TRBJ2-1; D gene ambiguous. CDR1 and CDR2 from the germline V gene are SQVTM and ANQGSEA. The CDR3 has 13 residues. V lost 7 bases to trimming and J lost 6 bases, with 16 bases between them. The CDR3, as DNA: TGCAGCGGTAGGATGTCTCTGCGCAATGAGCAGTTCTTC. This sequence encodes CSGRMSLRNEQFF.

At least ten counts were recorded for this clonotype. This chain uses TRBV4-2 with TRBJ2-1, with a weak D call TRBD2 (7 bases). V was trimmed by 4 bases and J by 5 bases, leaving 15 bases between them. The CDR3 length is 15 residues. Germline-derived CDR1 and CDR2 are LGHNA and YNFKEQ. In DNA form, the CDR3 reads TGTGCCAGCAGCCGAGATCGGGGGGCCGACAATGAGCAGTTCTTC. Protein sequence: CASSRDRGADNEQFF.

The CDR3 is CSAGLEGLYNEQFF. The CDR3 DNA follows: TGCAGTGCGGGACTAGAAGGTTTATACAATGAGCAGTTCTTC. The chain recombines TRBV20-1 with TRBJ2-1, with TRBD2 matching 8 bases. V gave up 6 bases and J gave up 4 bases; unmatched junction bases: 8. Germline V CDR1 and CDR2: DFQATT, SNEGSKA (reference sequence). CDR3 length: 14 amino acids.

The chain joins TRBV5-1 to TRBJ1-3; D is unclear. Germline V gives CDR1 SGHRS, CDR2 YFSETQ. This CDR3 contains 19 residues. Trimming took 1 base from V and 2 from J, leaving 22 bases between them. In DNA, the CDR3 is TGCGCCAGCAGCTTGCCCCCCCGTGAGGGATCCCCCACTGGAAACACCATATATTTT. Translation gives CASSLPPREGSPTGNTIYF.

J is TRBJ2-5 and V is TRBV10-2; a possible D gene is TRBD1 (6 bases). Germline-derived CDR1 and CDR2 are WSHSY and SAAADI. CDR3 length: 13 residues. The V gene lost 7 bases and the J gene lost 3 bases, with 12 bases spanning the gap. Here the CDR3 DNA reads TGCGCCAGCAAACAGGGAGTTGAAGAGACCCAGTACTTC. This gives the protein CASKQGVEETQYF.

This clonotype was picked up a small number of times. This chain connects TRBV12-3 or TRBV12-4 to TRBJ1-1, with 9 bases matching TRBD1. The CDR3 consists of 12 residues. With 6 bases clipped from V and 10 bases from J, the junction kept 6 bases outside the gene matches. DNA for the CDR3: TGTGCCAGCAGACCCGACAGGGGGGGAGCTTTCTTT. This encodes CASRPDRGGAFF.

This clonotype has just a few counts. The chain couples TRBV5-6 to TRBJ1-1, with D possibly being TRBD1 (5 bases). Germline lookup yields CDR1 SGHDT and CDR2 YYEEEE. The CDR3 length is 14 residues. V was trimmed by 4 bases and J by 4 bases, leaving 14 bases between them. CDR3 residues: CASSQDGASTEAFF. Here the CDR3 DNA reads TGTGCCAGCAGCCAGGACGGGGCAAGCACTGAAGCTTTCTTT.

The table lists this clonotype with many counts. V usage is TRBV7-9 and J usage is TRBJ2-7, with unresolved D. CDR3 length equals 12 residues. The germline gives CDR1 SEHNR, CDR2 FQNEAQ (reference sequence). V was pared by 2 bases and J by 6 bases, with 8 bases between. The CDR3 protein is CASSLFLSEQYF. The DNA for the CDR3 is TGTGCCAGCAGCTTATTCCTCTCCGAGCAGTACTTC.

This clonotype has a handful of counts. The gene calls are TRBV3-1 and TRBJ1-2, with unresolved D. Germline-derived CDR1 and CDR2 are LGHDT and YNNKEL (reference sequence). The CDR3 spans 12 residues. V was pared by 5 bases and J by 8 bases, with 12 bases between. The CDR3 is CASSDFDGGYTF. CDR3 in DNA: TGTGCCAGCAGCGATTTTGACGGAGGCTACACCTTC.